This TCR beta chain was profiled in a study of cytomegalovirus exposure and HLA in healthy donors. Notes on the study in general: A missense variant in DCLRE1C was later tied to TCR beta V- and J-gene trimming. Within an earlier analysis, most TCR beta V segments proved productive either about 90% or about 30% of the time.

On this clone itself: Its antigen remains unidentified.

This PCR relied on a set of 60 Vbeta primers and 13 Jbeta primers. The table came from immunoSEQ multiplex PCR; TCRdb's copy has only in-frame clones and leaves some out. The top ten hold 6.3% of the sample, which has about 190,000 clones, roughly 80% seen once. The length of the CDR3 is 14 residues. Per the germline V gene, CDR1 is SGHRS and CDR2 is YFSETQ. Between the trimmed V and J ends, which lost 2 bases and 2 bases, there was a span of 9 bases. Among the donors, all were healthy bone marrow donors. The receptor was derived from a man aged 35 to 55 in good health and CMV-seropositive. The sequenced sample was PBMCs. The gene calls are TRBV5-1 and TRBJ2-3; the D gene is possibly TRBD2 (5 bases). The DNA for the CDR3 is TGCGCCAGCAGCTTCCAGCGGAACACAGATACGCAGTATTTT. Protein product: CASSFQRNTDTQYF.